This T cell receptor beta chain is from a study of blood T cell repertoires in COVID-19. About the study: The samples span acute and convalescent COVID-19 from the United States, Italy and Spain.

The data were produced by immunoSEQ multiplex PCR, yet TCRdb's version contains in-frame clones alone and is incomplete. The sample carries about 210,000 clones, approximately 91% recorded once. This TCR derives from a woman in her forties with acute or convalescent COVID-19. Specimen: peripheral blood.

The CDR3, as DNA: TGTGCCAGCAGTTACGAGGGACTAGGTGTGAGCACAGATACGCAGTATTTT. This translates into CASSYEGLGVSTDTQYF. V and J are TRBV28 and TRBJ2-3, with 8 bases fitting TRBD2. With 4 bases clipped from V and 0 bases from J, the junction kept 9 bases outside the gene matches. Germline CDR1 is MDHEN and CDR2 is SYDVKM. The CDR3 covers 17 residues. The whole variable domain, filled in from reference TRBV28 and TRBJ2-3, reads DVKVTQSSRYLVKRTGEKVFLECVQDMDHENMFWYRQDPGLGLRLIYFSYDVKMKEKGDIPEGYSVSREKKERFSLILESASTNQTSMYLCASSYEGLGVSTDTQYFGPGTRLTVL.